This T cell receptor beta chain was profiled in a study of blood T cell repertoires in COVID-19. Background on the study: The samples span acute and convalescent COVID-19 from the United States, Italy and Spain. The analysed material was cDNA or gDNA that came from T cells, B-cell-depleted T cells, or PBMCs.

Source study methods: Counts of nucleated cells, estimated from reference gene primer amplification, were obtained. Assay used: immunoSEQ multiplex PCR; TCRdb lists only in-frame clones, some missing. The V and J calls and clone size come from that table; D and trimming were worked out from the DNA. The data contain around 260,000 clones, 80% to 90% of them singletons. The sample consisted of peripheral blood. This receptor was taken from a man aged 25 to 45 with active or convalescent COVID-19.

CDR3 in amino acids: CASSATDNYGYTF. The CDR3 DNA sequence: TGTGCCAGTAGTGCGACAGATAACTATGGCTACACCTTC. V gene TRBV19 combines with J gene TRBJ1-2; maybe TRBD1 (5 bases). There are 13 residues in the CDR3. The germline CDR1 and CDR2 sequences are LNHDA and SQIVND (reference sequence). Between the trimmed V and J ends, which lost 5 bases and 1 base, there was a span of 8 bases.